The clone carrying this TCR beta chain has only one observation. Its antigen remains unknown. The CDR3 runs 14 residues. The germline V gene encodes CDR1 SGHDT and CDR2 YYEEEE. Losses at the gene ends were 4 bases for V and 6 bases for J; bases not matched to a gene: 5. The PCR made use of 60 Vbeta and 13 Jbeta primers. Clones were sequenced by immunoSEQ multiplex PCR, and TCRdb holds only the in-frame ones, with some missing. The sample has 90,000 to 150,000 clones, roughly 60% seen once. This sample was taken from a study of cytomegalovirus exposure and HLA in healthy donors. Background on the study: An early data release held 79 million or so unique TCRs from HLA-typed donors. Caucasian-associated ancestry cluster membership applied to about 80% of some 400 genotyped donors.

Broader study findings: The authors later found HLA-associated TCR beta chains more clonally expanded than equally common others.

The sequencing sample was made of PBMCs. This receptor was identified in a man in his forties in good health and CMV-seropositive. V usage is TRBV5-6 and J usage is TRBJ1-5; TRBD1 aligns across 9 bases. This CDR3 reads CASSGQGFGQPQHF. DNA of the CDR3: TGTGCCAGCAGCGGACAGGGGTTTGGTCAGCCCCAGCATTTT.